This T cell receptor (beta chain) came from a study of T cells after yellow fever vaccination. The germline V gene encodes CDR1 SEHNR and CDR2 FQNEAQ (reference sequence). J gave up 7 bases and V 7 bases, and 9 bases lay outside the gene matches. The CDR3 sequence is 15 residues long. Production of TCR cDNA was by 5'RACE template switching, which also added a universal primer site and UMIs. TCRdb reprocessed the 5' RACE reads with MiXCR, giving one entry per CDR3 protein. The sample carries about 260,000 distinct CDR3 sequences, about 5.2% recorded once. This clonotype was seen a handful of times. This chain links TRBV7-9 with TRBJ2-4; 11 positions match TRBD2. The sequence came from a man between 18 and 29 years old who received the YFV17D yellow fever vaccine. The sample here was CD4+ T cells sorted from PBMCs, taken on the day of the yellow fever booster vaccination. The CDR3 sequence is CASNDIAGGPNIQYF. DNA of the CDR3: TGTGCCAGCAACGACATAGCGGGGGGGCCGAACATTCAGTACTTC.